This TCR beta chain was profiled in a study of blood T cell repertoires in COVID-19. The CDR3 is 15 amino acids. Trimming removed 0 bases from V and 8 bases from J, with 16 bases in between. Germline CDR1 reads SGHAT; CDR2 reads FQNNGV. Repertoires were generated with immunoSEQ multiplex PCR, while TCRdb's copy carries only in-frame clones and drops some. Of approximately 300,000 clones in the sample, 90% were seen once. V is TRBV11-2 and J is TRBJ1-1; a weak D match, TRBD1 (5 bases). Source material: PBMCs or T cells enriched from blood (not recorded which). The receptor was isolated from a woman aged 18-29 years with acute COVID-19. The CDR3 region is CASSLDRGGSEEAFF. DNA for the CDR3: TGTGCCAGCAGCTTAGATCGGGGGGGATCTGAGGAAGCTTTCTTT.